This T cell receptor beta chain appears in the sequencing data of a study of blood T cell repertoires in COVID-19. Sequencing was performed with immunoSEQ multiplex PCR; in TCRdb, only in-frame clones are kept and a portion is missing. The sample includes approximately 250,000 clones, more than 75% seen only once; the top ten take about 1.7%. CDR1 is KGHDR and CDR2 is SFDVKD in the germline V gene. The trim removed 2 bases at V and 5 bases at J, leaving 2 bases unmatched. The CDR3 has 15 residues. Sequenced sample: peripheral blood. This chain joins TRBV24-1 and TRBJ1-4; 9 bases match TRBD1. This TCR was recovered from a woman aged 60 to 75 who had recovered from COVID-19. CDR3 bases: TGTGCCACCAGTGATTATGGGACAGGGAATGAAAAACTGTTTTTT. This encodes CATSDYGTGNEKLFF.